Listed here are 21 T cell receptor beta chains from one sample, sequenced in a study of long-term antiretroviral therapy in people with HIV. Version v3.0 of the immunoSEQ assay was performed at survey level. Sequencing used immunoSEQ multiplex PCR; TCRdb keeps in-frame clones, though not all of them. The sample includes 17,000 or so clones, 75% to 90% seen only once; the top ten take around 8.3%. This specimen was unsorted PBMCs, taken 0.3 years after starting antiretroviral therapy. The receptors shown here come from a man between 18 and 29 years old with HIV.

The chain uses TRBV7-3 and TRBJ2-3, with 15 bases that match TRBD2. The germline V gene encodes CDR1 SGHTA and CDR2 FQGTGA. V was pared by 5 bases and J by 3 bases, with 3 bases of the junction left unmatched. This CDR3 region has 16 residues. The CDR3 DNA sequence: TGTGCCAGCAGCCCCGGGACTAGCGGGGGGACAGATACGCAGTATTTT. This sequence encodes CASSPGTSGGTDTQYF.

This clone has just a few counts. The chain links TRBV27 to TRBJ1-6, with D possibly matching TRBD1 (6 bases). Trimming took 7 bases from V and 2 from J, leaving 12 bases between them. The germline V gene encodes CDR1 MNHEY and CDR2 SMNVEV (reference sequence). CDR3 length: 15 amino acids. As DNA, the CDR3 is TGTGCCAGCAAGCGAGGGGGGCCCTATAATTCACCCCTCCACTTT. Translated, it gives CASKRGGPYNSPLHF.

The CDR3 DNA sequence: TGTGCCAGCAGTCGACAGAGCTCCTACAATGAGCAGTTCTTC. Amino acid sequence: CASSRQSSYNEQFF. The chain employs TRBV27 and TRBJ2-1, with a weak D call TRBD1 (5 bases). The CDR3 spans 14 residues. Trimming stripped 5 bases from V and 0 bases from J, with 8 bases between. Looked up from germline, CDR1 is MNHEY and CDR2 is SMNVEV (reference sequence).

This clone was found once. The CDR3 sequence: CSATGGGQGYTGELFF. CDR3 in DNA: TGCAGCGCCACAGGGGGGGGACAGGGCTACACCGGGGAGCTGTTTTTT. This sequence joins TRBV29-1 and TRBJ2-2, with TRBD1 matching 9 bases. Trimming took 7 bases from V and 3 from J; bases not matched to a gene: 12. CDR3 length: 16 residues. Germline lookup yields CDR1 SQVTM and CDR2 ANQGSEA.

This clone was observed a few times. The DNA of the CDR3 is TGTGCCAGCAGCCAACTTACAGGATATGGCTACACCTTC. Amino acids: CASSQLTGYGYTF. The V call is TRBV7-9, the J call TRBJ1-2; a weak D match, TRBD1 (5 bases). The germline V gene has CDR1 SEHNR and CDR2 FQNEAQ (reference sequence). CDR3 length equals 13 residues. V was trimmed by 5 bases and J by 5 bases, leaving 12 bases between them.

V and J are TRBV13 and TRBJ2-7; the D call may be TRBD1 or TRBD2 (5 bases each). Germline V lookup: CDR1 PRHDT, CDR2 FYEKMQ (reference sequence). CDR3 length: 14 residues. V was shortened by 4 bases and J by 3 bases, with 13 bases between the two germline ends. CDR3 DNA sequence: TGTGCCAGCAGCTATACGGGACGGCTCTACGAGCAGTACTTC. The encoded protein is CASSYTGRLYEQYF.

The J gene is TRBJ2-5, the V gene TRBV28, with D hard to call. Germline CDR1 reads MDHEN; CDR2 reads SYDVKM. CDR3 length: 14 amino acids. V was cut by 5 bases and J by 7 bases, with 17 bases left in between. CDR3 DNA sequence: TGTGCCAGCAGTACCCAGGCAGGTCCCTCGACCCAGTACTTC. Its protein is CASSTQAGPSTQYF. Supplemented by reference TRBV28 and TRBJ2-5, the full variable domain reads DVKVTQSSRYLVKRTGEKVFLECVQDMDHENMFWYRQDPGLGLRLIYFSYDVKMKEKGDIPEGYSVSREKKERFSLILESASTNQTSMYLCASSTQAGPSTQYFGPGTRLLVL.

V usage is TRBV7-9 and J usage is TRBJ1-1, with 8 bases aligning to TRBD1. The CDR3 has 18 amino acids. Germline V CDR1 and CDR2: SEHNR, FQNEAQ (reference sequence). The V gene end was trimmed by 5 bases and the J gene end by 0 bases; junction bases not matched to a gene: 14. The DNA of the CDR3 is TGTGCCAGCAGCGTCTCTAGGACAGGGACTAAGCTGAACACTGAAGCTTTCTTT. Protein: CASSVSRTGTKLNTEAFF.

The chain carries TRBV7-6 and TRBJ2-5; the match to TRBD2 covers 12 bases. CDR3 length: 16 amino acids. The V gene's germline CDR1 is SGHVS and CDR2 FNYEAQ. Unmatched junction bases numbered 6, after V lost 2 bases and J lost 5 bases. DNA for the CDR3: TGTGCCAGCAGCTTAACCGGACTAGCGGGGAAGGAGACCCAGTACTTC. Translation gives CASSLTGLAGKETQYF.

The chain has TRBV10-3 and TRBJ1-2, with D tentatively TRBD1 (5 bases). The V end lost 3 bases, the J end lost 3 bases, and 14 bases lay between the germline ends. The CDR3 runs to 15 residues. From germline, CDR1 is ENHRY and CDR2 SYGVKD. CDR3 sequence: CAISDMGRGDYGYTF. In DNA form, the CDR3 reads TGTGCCATCAGTGACATGGGGAGGGGAGACTATGGCTACACCTTC.

The genes are TRBV6-5 and TRBJ1-4; D uncertain. The CDR3 runs 14 residues. Germline V gene sequence: CDR1 MNHEY, CDR2 SVGAGI. V lost 0 bases to trimming and J lost 8 bases, with 10 bases between them. For the CDR3, the DNA is TGTGCCAGCAGTTACTCGATGAAGAACGAAAAACTGTTTTTT. Protein product: CASSYSMKNEKLFF.

The gene calls are TRBV23-1 and TRBJ2-7, with a possible D match to TRBD1 (6 bases). TRBV23-1 is sorted into the ORF group, with uncertain function. The CDR3 is made up of 14 amino acids. V was trimmed by 2 bases and J by 2 bases, leaving 10 bases between them. The CDR3 loop reads CASSQGTHTYEQYF. In DNA, the CDR3 is TGCGCCAGCAGTCAAGGGACACACACCTACGAGCAGTACTTC.

A few counts support this clone. The chain carries TRBV28 and TRBJ1-2; D gene ambiguous. Per the germline V gene, CDR1 is MDHEN and CDR2 is SYDVKM. This CDR3 is built from 12 residues. Deletions cut 10 bases from V and 5 bases from J, with 14 bases between. The CDR3 protein is CATTENEYGYTF. DNA for the CDR3: TGTGCCACCACCGAGAATGAATATGGCTACACCTTC.

The chain recombines TRBV14 with TRBJ2-6, with 7 bases identical to TRBD1. The germline CDR1 and CDR2 sequences are SGHDN and FVKESK. This CDR3 has 19 residues. With V trimmed by 3 bases and J by 0 bases, 11 bases remained unmatched. CDR3 sequence (DNA): TGTGCCAGCAGCCACGCGCCGGGACAGTCCTTCTCTGGGGCCAACGTCCTGACTTTC. Protein product: CASSHAPGQSFSGANVLTF. Drawing the rest from reference TRBV14 and TRBJ2-6, the complete variable domain is EAGVTQFPSHSVIEKGQTVTLRCDPISGHDNLYWYRRVMGKEIKFLLHFVKESKQDESGMPNNRFLAERTGGTYSTLKVQPAELEDSGVYFCASSHAPGQSFSGANVLTFGAGSRLTVL.

The chain joins TRBV18 to TRBJ1-4, with 10 bases that match TRBD1. V was pared by 4 bases and J by 7 bases, with 9 bases of the junction left unmatched. The CDR3 covers 16 residues. CDR1 is KGHSH and CDR2 is LQKENI in the germline V gene. CDR3 DNA: TGTGCCAGCTCACGTGCCCAGGGACAGGGGTCTGAAAAACTGTTTTTT. Its protein is CASSRAQGQGSEKLFF.

A few counts support this clone. This chain uses TRBV10-2 with TRBJ1-5; TRBD1 is a possible D gene (6 bases). CDR3 size: 15 residues. Deletions cut 4 bases from V and 5 bases from J, with 15 bases between. Germline V lookup: CDR1 WSHSY, CDR2 SAAADI. CDR3 region: CASSALGGSYQPQHF. DNA for the CDR3: TGCGCCAGCAGTGCCCTAGGGGGATCTTATCAGCCCCAGCATTTT.

A few counts support this clone. The gene calls are TRBV19 and TRBJ2-7; 11 nucleotides match TRBD1. The V gene's germline CDR1 is LNHDA and CDR2 SQIVND (reference sequence). The CDR3 spans 13 residues. V trimming: 5 bases; J trimming: 3 bases; junction bases outside the gene matches: 0. CDR3 bases: TGTGCCAGTAGTGGGACAGGGGGCTACGAGCAGTACTTC. It encodes CASSGTGGYEQYF.

This clone was seen only once. The chain combines TRBV4-2 with TRBJ2-3, with 15 bases matching TRBD2. Germline loops: CDR1 LGHNA, CDR2 YNFKEQ. The CDR3 is made up of 16 amino acids. V shed 2 bases and J 4 bases; nucleotides not matched to a gene: 1. The CDR3 nucleotides read TGTGCCAGCAGCCAAAGGACTAGCGGGGGGGCAGATACGCAGTATTTT. Translating it yields CASSQRTSGGADTQYF.

J is TRBJ2-5 and V is TRBV5-6; D is ambiguous. V was shortened by 0 bases and J by 1 base, with 4 bases between the two germline ends. The germline V gene encodes CDR1 SGHDT and CDR2 YYEEEE. The CDR3 sequence is 13 residues long. The DNA for the CDR3 is TGTGCCAGCAGCTTGGACCTCCAAGAGACCCAGTACTTC. It yields the protein CASSLDLQETQYF.

The V call is TRBV5-6, the J call TRBJ1-4; tentatively, D is TRBD1 (5 bases). The CDR3 has 16 amino acids. In germline, CDR1 is SGHDT, CDR2 YYEEEE. Trimming took off 4 bases at V and 0 bases at J, with 13 bases between the two ends. DNA for the CDR3: TGTGCCAGCAGCCCGGAACCAGGGACAACTAATGAAAAACTGTTTTTT. Translated: CASSPEPGTTNEKLFF.

The chain is built from TRBV5-5 and TRBJ2-1; D unresolved. Trimming pared 4 bases from V and 3 bases from J, leaving 14 bases between. This CDR3 is 15 amino acids long. Looked up from germline, CDR1 is SGHKS and CDR2 is YYEKEE (reference sequence). The CDR3 is CASSTQENDYNEQFF. As DNA, the CDR3 is TGTGCCAGCAGCACGCAAGAAAACGACTACAATGAGCAGTTCTTC.